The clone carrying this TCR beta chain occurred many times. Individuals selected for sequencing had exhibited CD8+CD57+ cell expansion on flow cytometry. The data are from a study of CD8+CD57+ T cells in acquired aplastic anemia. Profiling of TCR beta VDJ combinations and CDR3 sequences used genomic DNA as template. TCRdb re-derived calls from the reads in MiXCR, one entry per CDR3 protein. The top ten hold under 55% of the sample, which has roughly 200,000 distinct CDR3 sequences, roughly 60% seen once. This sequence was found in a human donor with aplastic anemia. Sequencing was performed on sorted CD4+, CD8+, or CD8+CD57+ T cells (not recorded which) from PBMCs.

This CDR3 reads CASSLSGGQVGKLFF. Here the CDR3 DNA reads TGTGCCAGCAGTTTAAGTGGGGGACAGGTTGGAAAACTGTTTTTT. This chain links TRBV12-3 or TRBV12-4 with TRBJ1-4; 8 bases match TRBD1. This CDR3 has 15 amino acids. The ends lost 2 bases at V and 10 bases at J; junction bases unmatched: 9.